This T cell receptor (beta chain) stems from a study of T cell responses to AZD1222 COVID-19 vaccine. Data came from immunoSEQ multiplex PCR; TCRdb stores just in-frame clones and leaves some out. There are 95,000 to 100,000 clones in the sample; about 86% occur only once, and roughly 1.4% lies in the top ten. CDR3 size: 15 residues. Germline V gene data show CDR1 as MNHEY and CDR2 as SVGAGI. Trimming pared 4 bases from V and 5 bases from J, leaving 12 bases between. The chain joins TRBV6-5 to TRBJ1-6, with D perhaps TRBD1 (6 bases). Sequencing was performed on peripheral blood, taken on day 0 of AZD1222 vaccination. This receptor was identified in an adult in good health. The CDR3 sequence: CASSLWDIHNSPLHF. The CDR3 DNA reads TGTGCCAGCAGTTTATGGGACATCCATAATTCACCCCTCCACTTT.